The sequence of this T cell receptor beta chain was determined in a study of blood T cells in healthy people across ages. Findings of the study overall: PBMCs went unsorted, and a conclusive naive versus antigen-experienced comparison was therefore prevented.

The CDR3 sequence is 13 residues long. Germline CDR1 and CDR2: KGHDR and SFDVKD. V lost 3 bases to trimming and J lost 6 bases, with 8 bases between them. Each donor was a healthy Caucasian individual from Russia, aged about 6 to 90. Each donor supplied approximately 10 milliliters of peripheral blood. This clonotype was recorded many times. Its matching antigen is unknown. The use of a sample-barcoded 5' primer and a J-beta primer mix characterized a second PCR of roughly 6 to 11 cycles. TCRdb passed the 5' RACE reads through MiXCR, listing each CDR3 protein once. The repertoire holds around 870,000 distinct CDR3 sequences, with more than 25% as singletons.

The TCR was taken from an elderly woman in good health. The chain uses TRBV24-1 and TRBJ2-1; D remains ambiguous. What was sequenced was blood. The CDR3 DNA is TGTGCCACCAGTGATCCGACCCTCAATGAGCAGTTCTTC. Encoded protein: CATSDPTLNEQFF.